This T cell receptor (beta chain) stems from a study of brain T cells in children with intractable seizures. Clones were read by immunoSEQ multiplex PCR, and TCRdb kept only the in-frame ones, dropping some. In the table there are about 40,000 clones, around nine tenths of which are singletons. Germline V gene sequence: CDR1 SGHNT, CDR2 YYREEE (reference sequence). Trimming cost V 4 bases and J 3 bases, with 4 bases left between them. The CDR3 runs 12 residues. The receptor was isolated from a girl aged 2 to 10 with tuberous sclerosis and intractable seizures. This specimen consisted of peripheral blood, obtained at surgery. The V call is TRBV5-4, the J call TRBJ2-2; D is unclear. CDR3 in amino acids: CASSPDTGELFF. The CDR3 DNA is TGTGCCAGCAGCCCGGACACCGGGGAGCTGTTTTTT.